There are a few counts of the clone carrying this T cell receptor beta chain. The data derive from a study of OX40 agonist ivuxolimab in advanced cancers. Trimming removed 0 bases from V and 6 bases from J, with 9 bases in between. The CDR3 loop spans 13 amino acids. CDR1 and CDR2 from the germline V gene are SGHAT and FQNNGV. Sequencing used immunoSEQ multiplex PCR; TCRdb keeps in-frame clones, though not all of them. The profile covers tens of thousands of clones, with 75% to 85% appearing a single time and over 3% taken by the ten largest. The gene calls are TRBV11-2 and TRBJ2-7; no firm D call. The sequence was obtained from an adult with an advanced solid tumor such as melanoma, head and neck, liver or kidney cancer. The sample was CD4+ or CD8+ T cells sorted from blood, taken in a trial of the OX40 agonist ivuxolimab. This CDR3 is CASSLDPPAEQYF. Written as DNA, the CDR3 is TGTGCCAGCAGCTTAGATCCCCCAGCCGAGCAGTACTTC. Together with reference TRBV11-2 and TRBJ2-7, the CDR3 gives the full variable domain: EAGVAQSPRYKIIEKRQSVAFWCNPISGHATLYWYQQILGQGPKLLIQFQNNGVVDDSQLPKDRFSAERLKGVDSTLKIQPAKLEDSAVYLCASSLDPPAEQYFGPGTRLTVT.